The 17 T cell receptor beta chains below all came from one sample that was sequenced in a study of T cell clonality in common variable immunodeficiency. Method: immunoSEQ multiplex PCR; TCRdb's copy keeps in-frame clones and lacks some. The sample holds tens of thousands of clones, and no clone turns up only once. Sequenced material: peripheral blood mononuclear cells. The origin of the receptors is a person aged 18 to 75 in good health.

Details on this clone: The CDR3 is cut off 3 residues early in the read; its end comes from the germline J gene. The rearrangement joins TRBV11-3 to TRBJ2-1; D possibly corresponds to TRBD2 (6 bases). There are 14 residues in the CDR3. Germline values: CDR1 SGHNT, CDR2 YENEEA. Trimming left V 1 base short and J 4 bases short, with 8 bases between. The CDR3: CASSLGAGYNEQFF. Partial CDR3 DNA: TGTGCCAGCAGCTTAGGGGCGGGATACAATGAG. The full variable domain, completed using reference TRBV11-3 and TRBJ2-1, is EAGVVQSPRYKIIEKKQPVAFWCNPISGHNTLYWYLQNLGQGPELLIRYENEEAVDDSQLPKDRFSAERLKGVDSTLKIQPAELGDSAVYLCASSLGAGYNEQFFGPGTRLTVL.

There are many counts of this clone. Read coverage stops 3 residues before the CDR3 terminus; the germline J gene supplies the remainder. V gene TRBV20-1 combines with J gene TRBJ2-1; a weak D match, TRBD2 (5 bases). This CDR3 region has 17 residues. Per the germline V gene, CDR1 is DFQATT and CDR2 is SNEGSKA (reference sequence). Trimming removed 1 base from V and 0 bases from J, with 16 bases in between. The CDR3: CSARVVRRAGSYNEQFF. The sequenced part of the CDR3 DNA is TGCAGTGCTAGAGTCGTCAGAAGGGCGGGCTCCTACAATGAG.

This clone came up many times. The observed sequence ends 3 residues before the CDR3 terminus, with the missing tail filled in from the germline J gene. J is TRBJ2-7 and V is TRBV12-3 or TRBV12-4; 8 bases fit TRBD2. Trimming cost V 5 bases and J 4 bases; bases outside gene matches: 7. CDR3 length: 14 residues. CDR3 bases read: TGTGCCAGCAGTCCCCAGCGGGGGCGGTACGAG. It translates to CASSPQRGRYE. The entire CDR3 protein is CASSPQRGRYEQYF.

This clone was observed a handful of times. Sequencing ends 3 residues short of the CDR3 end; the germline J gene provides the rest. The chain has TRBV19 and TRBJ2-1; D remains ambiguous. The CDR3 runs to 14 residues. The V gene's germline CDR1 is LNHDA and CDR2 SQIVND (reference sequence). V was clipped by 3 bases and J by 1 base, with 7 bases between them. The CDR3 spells CASSIRVSYNEQFF. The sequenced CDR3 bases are TGTGCCAGTAGTATTAGGGTTTCCTACAATGAG. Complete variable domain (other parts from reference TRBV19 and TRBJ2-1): DGGITQSPKYLFRKEGQNVTLSCEQNLNHDAMYWYRQDPGQGLRLIYYSQIVNDFQKGDIAEGYSVSREKKESFPLTVTSAQKNPTAFYLCASSIRVSYNEQFFGPGTRLTVL.

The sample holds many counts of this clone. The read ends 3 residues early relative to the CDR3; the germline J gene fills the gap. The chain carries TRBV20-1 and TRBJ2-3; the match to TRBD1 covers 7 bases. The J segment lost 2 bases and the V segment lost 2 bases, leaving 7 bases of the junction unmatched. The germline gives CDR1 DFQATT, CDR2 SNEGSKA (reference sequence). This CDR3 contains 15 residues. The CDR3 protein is CSARKPGQNTDTQYF. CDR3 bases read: TGCAGTGCTAGAAAACCGGGACAGAACACAGATACG.

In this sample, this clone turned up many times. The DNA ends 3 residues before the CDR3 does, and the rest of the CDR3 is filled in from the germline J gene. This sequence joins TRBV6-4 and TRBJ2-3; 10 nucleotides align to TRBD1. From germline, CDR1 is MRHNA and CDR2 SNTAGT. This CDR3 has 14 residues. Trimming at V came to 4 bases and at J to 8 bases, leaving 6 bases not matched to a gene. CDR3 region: CASSAGTGDGTQYF. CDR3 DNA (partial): TGTGCCAGCAGTGCTGGGACAGGGGACGGTACG.

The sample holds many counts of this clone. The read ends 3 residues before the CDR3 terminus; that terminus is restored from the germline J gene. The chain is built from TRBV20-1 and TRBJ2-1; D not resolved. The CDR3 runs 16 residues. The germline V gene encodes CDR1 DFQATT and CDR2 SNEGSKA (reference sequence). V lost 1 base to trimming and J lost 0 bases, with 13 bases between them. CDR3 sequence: CSARGAAQLSYNEQFF. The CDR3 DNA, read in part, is TGCAGTGCTAGAGGGGCAGCCCAACTCTCCTACAATGAG.

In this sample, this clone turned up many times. The CDR3 DNA, read in part, is TGTGCCAGCAGTGGGAGGACTAGCGGCAACAATGAG. Translation: CASSGRTSGNNE. The entire CDR3 is CASSGRTSGNNEQFF. This chain links TRBV5-4 with TRBJ2-1, with TRBD2 identical over 10 bases. The missing CDR3 end, 3 residues past where the read stops, is filled in from the germline J gene. The CDR3 covers 15 residues. Trimming cost V 5 bases and J 5 bases; bases outside gene matches: 7. Germline V gene sequence: CDR1 SGHNT, CDR2 YYREEE (reference sequence). Using reference TRBV5-4 and TRBJ2-1 for the parts outside the CDR3, the full variable domain is ETGVTQSPTHLIKTRGQQVTLRCSSQSGHNTVSWYQQALGQGPQFIFQYYREEENGRGNFPPRFSGLQFPNYSSELNVNALELDDSALYLCASSGRTSGNNEQFFGPGTRLTVL.

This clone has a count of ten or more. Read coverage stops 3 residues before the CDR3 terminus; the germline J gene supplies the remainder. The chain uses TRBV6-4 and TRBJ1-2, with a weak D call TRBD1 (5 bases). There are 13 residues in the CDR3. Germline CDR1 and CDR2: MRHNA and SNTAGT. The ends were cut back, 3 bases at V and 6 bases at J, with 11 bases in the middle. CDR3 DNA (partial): TGTGCCAGCAGTGATGGACCGGGGGATGGC. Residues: CASSDGPGDG. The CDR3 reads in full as CASSDGPGDGYTF.

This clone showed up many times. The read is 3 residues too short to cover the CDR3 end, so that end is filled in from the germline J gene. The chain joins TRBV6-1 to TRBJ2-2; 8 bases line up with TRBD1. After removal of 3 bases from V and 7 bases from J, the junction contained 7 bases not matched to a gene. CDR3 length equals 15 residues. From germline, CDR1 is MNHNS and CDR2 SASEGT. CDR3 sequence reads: CASSEQQGVSGELFF. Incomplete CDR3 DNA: TGTGCCAGCAGTGAGCAACAGGGGGTGAGCGGGGAG.

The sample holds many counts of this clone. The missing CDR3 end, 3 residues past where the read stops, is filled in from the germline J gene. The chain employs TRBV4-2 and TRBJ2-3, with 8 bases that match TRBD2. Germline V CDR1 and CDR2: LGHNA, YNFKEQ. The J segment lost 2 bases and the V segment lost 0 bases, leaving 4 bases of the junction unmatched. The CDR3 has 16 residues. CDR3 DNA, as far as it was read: TGTGCCAGCAGCCAAGAGGGTAGCGGGATCACAGATACG. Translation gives CASSQEGSGITDT. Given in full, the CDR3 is CASSQEGSGITDTQYF.

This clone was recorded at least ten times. The CDR3 DNA, read in part, is TGCGCCAGCAGCCTAAACACCGGGGAG. Residues: CASSLNTGE. The whole CDR3 protein reads CASSLNTGELFF. The genes are TRBV5-1 and TRBJ2-2; D not certain. With the read ending 3 residues before the CDR3 end, the germline J gene is used to fill in that end. Deletions cut 4 bases from V and 2 bases from J, with 3 bases between. This CDR3 contains 12 residues. Germline-derived CDR1 and CDR2 are SGHRS and YFSETQ.

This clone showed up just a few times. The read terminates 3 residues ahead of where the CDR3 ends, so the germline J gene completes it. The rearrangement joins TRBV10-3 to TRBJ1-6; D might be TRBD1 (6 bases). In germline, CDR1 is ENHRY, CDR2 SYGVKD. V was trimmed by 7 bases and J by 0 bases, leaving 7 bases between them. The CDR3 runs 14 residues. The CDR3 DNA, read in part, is TGTGCCATCAAGGACAGCTCCTATAATTCACCC. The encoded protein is CAIKDSSYNSP. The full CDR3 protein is CAIKDSSYNSPLHF.

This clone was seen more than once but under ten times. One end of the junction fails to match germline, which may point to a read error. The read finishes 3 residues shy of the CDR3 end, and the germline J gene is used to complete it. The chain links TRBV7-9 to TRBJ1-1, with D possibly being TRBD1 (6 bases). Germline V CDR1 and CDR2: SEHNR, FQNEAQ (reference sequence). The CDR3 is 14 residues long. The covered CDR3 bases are TGTTCCAGCAGTTTCGGACAGTTTGACACTGAA. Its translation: CSSSFGQFDTE. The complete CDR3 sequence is CSSSFGQFDTEAFF.

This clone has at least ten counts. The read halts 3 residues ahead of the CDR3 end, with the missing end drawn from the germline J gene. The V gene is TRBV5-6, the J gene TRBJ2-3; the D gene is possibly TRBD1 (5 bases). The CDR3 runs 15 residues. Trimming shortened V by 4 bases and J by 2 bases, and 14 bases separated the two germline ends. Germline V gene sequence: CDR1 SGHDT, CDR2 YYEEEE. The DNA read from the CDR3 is TGTGCCAGCAGCACACAAAGGGGCGTCACAGATACG. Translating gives CASSTQRGVTDT. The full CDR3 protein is CASSTQRGVTDTQYF.

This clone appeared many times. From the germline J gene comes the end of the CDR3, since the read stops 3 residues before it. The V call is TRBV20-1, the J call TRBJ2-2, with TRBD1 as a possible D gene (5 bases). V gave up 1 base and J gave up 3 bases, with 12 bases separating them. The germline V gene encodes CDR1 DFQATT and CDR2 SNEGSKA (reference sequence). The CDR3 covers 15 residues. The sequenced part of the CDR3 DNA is TGCAGTGCTAGAGTTGGTGGGGCGGACACCGGGGAG. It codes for CSARVGGADTGE. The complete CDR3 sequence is CSARVGGADTGELFF.

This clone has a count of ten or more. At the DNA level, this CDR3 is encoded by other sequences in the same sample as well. CDR3 DNA (partial): TGTGCCAGCAGTGGACAGGGGGGAAACACC. Its protein product is CASSGQGGNT. The full CDR3 protein reads CASSGQGGNTIYF. V and J are TRBV6-1 and TRBJ1-3, with 8 bases that match TRBD1. The read ends 3 residues before the CDR3 terminus; that terminus is restored from the germline J gene. Per germline, CDR1 MNHNS and CDR2 SASEGT. This CDR3 comprises 13 residues. After removal of 4 bases from V and 4 bases from J, the junction contained 0 bases not matched to a gene.